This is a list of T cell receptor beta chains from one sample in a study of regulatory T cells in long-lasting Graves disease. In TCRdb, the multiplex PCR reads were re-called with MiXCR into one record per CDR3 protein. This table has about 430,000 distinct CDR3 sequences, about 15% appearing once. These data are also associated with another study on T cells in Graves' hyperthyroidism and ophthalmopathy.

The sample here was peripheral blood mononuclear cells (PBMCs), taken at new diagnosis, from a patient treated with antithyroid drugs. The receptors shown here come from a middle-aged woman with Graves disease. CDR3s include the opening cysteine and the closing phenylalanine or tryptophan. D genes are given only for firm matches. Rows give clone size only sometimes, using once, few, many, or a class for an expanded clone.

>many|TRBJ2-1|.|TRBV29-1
CSAPGRANPNEQFF
TGCAGCGCTCCCGGGCGGGCCAACCCTAATGAGCAGTTCTTC
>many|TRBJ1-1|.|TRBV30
CAWSMAANTEAFF
TGTGCCTGGAGTATGGCAGCGAACACTGAAGCTTTCTTT
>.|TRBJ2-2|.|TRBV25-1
CASSEFYTGELFF
TGTGCCAGCAGTGAATTCTACACCGGGGAGCTGTTTTTT
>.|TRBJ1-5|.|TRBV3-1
CASSQDRGDIGNQPQHF
TGTGCCAGCAGCCAAGATCGGGGGGACATAGGCAATCAGCCCCAGCATTTT
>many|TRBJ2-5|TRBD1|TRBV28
CASSGDSPQETQYF
TGTGCCAGCAGCGGGGACAGTCCCCAAGAGACCCAGTACTTC
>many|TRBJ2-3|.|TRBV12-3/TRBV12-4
CASSQRSSTDTQYF
TGTGCCAGCAGCCAAAGATCGAGCACAGATACGCAGTATTTT
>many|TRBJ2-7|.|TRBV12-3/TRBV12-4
CASSFSAGAYEQYF
TGTGCCAGCAGTTTCTCGGCAGGGGCCTACGAGCAGTACTTC
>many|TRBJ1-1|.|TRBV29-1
CSVPGTEAFF
TGCAGCGTTCCGGGGACTGAAGCTTTCTTT
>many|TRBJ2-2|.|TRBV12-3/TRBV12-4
CASSSSEGLSGTGELFF
TGTGCCAGCAGTTCGTCTGAGGGACTCTCGGGCACCGGGGAGCTGTTTTTT
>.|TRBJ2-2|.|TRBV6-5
CASSYSISTATGELFF
TGTGCCAGCAGTTACAGCATCTCTACAGCCACCGGGGAGCTGTTTTTT
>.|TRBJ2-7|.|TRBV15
CATSRDYSSYEQYF
TGTGCCACCAGCAGAGATTATAGCTCCTACGAGCAGTACTTC
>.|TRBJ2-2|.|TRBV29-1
CSVGGNTGELFF
TGCAGCGTTGGAGGGAACACCGGGGAGCTGTTTTTT
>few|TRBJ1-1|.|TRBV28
CASSLYFLGLRRGAEAFF
TGTGCCAGCAGTCTTTATTTTCTCGGGCTGAGGCGGGGTGCTGAAGCTTTCTTT
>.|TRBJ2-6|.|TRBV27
CASSFRESGANVLTF
TGTGCCAGCAGTTTTCGGGAATCTGGGGCCAACGTCCTGACTTTC
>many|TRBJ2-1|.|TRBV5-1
CASSSTGPGDGYNEQFF
TGCGCCAGCAGCTCTACGGGTCCAGGGGATGGTTACAATGAGCAGTTCTTC
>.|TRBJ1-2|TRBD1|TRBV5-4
CASSLDRDRANYGYTF
TGTGCCAGCAGCTTGGACCGGGACAGAGCTAACTATGGCTACACCTTC
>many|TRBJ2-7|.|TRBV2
CASCTSYEQYF
TGTGCCAGCTGCACCTCCTACGAGCAGTACTTC
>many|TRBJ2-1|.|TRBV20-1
CSARMIRGQFF
TGCAGTGCTAGAATGATAAGGGGGCAGTTCTTC
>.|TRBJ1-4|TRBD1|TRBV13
CASSFRQGVEKLFF
TGTGCCAGCAGCTTCCGACAGGGGGTCGAAAAACTGTTTTTT
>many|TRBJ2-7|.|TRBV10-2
CASRASAYEQYF
TGCGCCAGCAGGGCTAGCGCCTACGAGCAGTACTTC
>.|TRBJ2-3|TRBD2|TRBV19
CASSIELAALIDTQYF
TGTGCCAGTAGTATCGAACTAGCGGCCCTCATAGATACGCAGTATTTT
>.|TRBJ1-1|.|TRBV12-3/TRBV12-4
CASTLNREHTEAFF
TGTGCCAGCACCTTAAACAGGGAACATACTGAAGCTTTCTTT
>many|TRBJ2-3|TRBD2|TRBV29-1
CSVEVAGGPLDTQYF
TGCAGCGTTGAAGTCGCGGGAGGGCCTTTAGATACGCAGTATTTT
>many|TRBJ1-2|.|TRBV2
CASRQDGNYGYTF
TGTGCCAGCAGACAGGACGGAAACTATGGCTACACCTTC
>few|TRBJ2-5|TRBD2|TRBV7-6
CASSLYAEAGGPETQYF
TGTGCCAGCAGCTTATATGCTGAGGCGGGAGGGCCGGAGACCCAGTACTTC
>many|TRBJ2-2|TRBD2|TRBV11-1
CASSLRRASGRYAGELFF
TGTGCCAGCAGCCTGAGACGTGCTAGCGGGCGGTACGCCGGGGAGCTGTTTTTT
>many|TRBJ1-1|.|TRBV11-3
CASSLEAMNTEAFF
TGTGCCAGCAGCTTAGAGGCAATGAACACTGAAGCTTTCTTT
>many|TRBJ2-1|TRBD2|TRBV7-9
CASSSLAGGKYNEQFF
TGTGCCAGCAGCTCACTAGCGGGAGGAAAGTACAATGAGCAGTTCTTC
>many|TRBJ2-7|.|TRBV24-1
CATRGYMRGLLYEQYF
TGTGCCACCAGGGGATATATGCGGGGCCTGTTATACGAGCAGTACTTC
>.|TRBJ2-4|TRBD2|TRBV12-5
CASGLVLSSGRVAKNIQYF
TGTGCTAGTGGTTTGGTACTTAGTAGCGGGAGGGTAGCCAAAAACATTCAGTACTTC
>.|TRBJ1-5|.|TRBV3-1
CASSQGVGWSQPQRF
TGTGCCAGCAGCCAAGGAGTAGGGTGGAGTCAGCCCCAGCGTTTT
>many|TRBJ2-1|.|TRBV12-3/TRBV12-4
CASSLPIGSSYNEQFF
TGTGCCAGCAGTTTACCAATTGGGAGCTCCTACAATGAGCAGTTCTTC
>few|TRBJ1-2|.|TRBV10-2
CASSDSWTRSYGYTF
TGCGCCAGCAGTGATTCCTGGACAAGGAGCTATGGCTACACCTTC
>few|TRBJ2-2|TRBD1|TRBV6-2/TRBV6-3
CASNRPGTGTGELFF
TGTGCCAGCAACCGTCCCGGGACAGGGACCGGGGAGCTGTTTTTT
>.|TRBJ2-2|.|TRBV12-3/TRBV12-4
CASSLFDWAGTGELFF
TGTGCCAGCAGTTTATTCGACTGGGCCGGCACCGGGGAGCTGTTTTTT
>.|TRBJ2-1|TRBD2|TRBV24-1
CATSDGTSGAYNEQFF
TGTGCCACCAGTGATGGGACTAGCGGAGCCTACAATGAGCAGTTCTTC
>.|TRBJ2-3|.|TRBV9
CASSVADLRTDTQYF
TGTGCCAGCAGCGTAGCGGACCTCCGCACAGATACGCAGTATTTT
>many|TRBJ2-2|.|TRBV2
CASTREVSTGELFF
TGTGCCAGCACCCGCGAGGTCAGCACCGGGGAGCTGTTTTTT
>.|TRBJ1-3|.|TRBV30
CAWSVGTAGNTIYF
TGTGCCTGGAGTGTGGGTACAGCTGGAAACACCATATATTTT
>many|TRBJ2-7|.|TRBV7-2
CASTLGEGYEQYF
TGTGCCAGCACCCTCGGCGAGGGCTACGAGCAGTACTTC
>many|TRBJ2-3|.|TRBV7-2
CASSLFGFTGTDTQYF
TGTGCCAGCAGCTTATTCGGGTTCACGGGCACAGATACGCAGTATTTT
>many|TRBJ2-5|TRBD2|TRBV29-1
CSVTKLAGYGETQYF
TGCAGCGTCACTAAACTAGCGGGTTACGGAGAGACCCAGTACTTC
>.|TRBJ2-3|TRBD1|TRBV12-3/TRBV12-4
CASSRSGQGRTQYF
TGTGCCAGCAGTCGATCCGGACAGGGGAGAACGCAGTATTTT
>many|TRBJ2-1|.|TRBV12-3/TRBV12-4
CASSLDGGTSNEQFF
TGTGCCAGCAGTTTAGATGGCGGTACCTCAAATGAGCAGTTCTTC
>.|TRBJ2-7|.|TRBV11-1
CASSWEEDYEQYF
TGTGCCAGCAGCTGGGAAGAAGACTACGAGCAGTACTTC
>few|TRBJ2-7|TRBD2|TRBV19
CATRRISGRDYEQYF
TGTGCCACTCGGCGGATTAGCGGGAGGGACTACGAGCAGTACTTC
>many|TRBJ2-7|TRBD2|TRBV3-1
CASSLRGGRFYEQYF
TGTGCCAGCAGCCTCCGTGGCGGGAGGTTCTACGAGCAGTACTTC
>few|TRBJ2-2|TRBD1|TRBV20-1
CSAIHRQGPGELFF
TGCAGTGCCATTCATCGACAGGGACCCGGGGAGCTGTTTTTT
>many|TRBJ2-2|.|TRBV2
CASRLASSSNTGELFF
TGTGCCAGCAGATTGGCATCTTCCTCGAACACCGGGGAGCTGTTTTTT
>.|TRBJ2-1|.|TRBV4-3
CASSPQEGLYNEQFF
TGCGCCAGCAGCCCCCAGGAAGGTCTCTACAATGAGCAGTTCTTC
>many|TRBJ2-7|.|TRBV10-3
CAISDRDGNYEQYF
TGTGCCATCAGTGACCGGGACGGAAACTACGAGCAGTACTTC
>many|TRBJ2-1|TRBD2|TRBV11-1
CASSLGLWRERNNEQFF
TGTGCCAGCAGCTTAGGTTTATGGCGGGAGAGGAACAATGAGCAGTTCTTC
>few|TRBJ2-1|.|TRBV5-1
CASSLAQQQSF
TGCGCCAGCAGCTTGGCTCAGCAACAGTCCTTC
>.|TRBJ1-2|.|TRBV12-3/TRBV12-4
CASSRQSPWGGYTF
TGTGCCAGCAGTCGACAGAGCCCCTGGGGTGGCTACACCTTC
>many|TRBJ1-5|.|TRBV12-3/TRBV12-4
CASSPGHLKDSNQPQHF
TGTGCCAGCAGTCCGGGACACCTGAAGGATAGCAATCAGCCCCAGCATTTT
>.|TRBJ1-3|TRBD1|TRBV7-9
CASSLGGQAPSGNTIYF
TGTGCCAGCAGCTTAGGGGGACAGGCGCCCTCTGGAAACACCATATATTTT
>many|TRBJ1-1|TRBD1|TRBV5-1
CASRDRLNTEAFF
TGCGCCAGCAGGGACAGGTTGAACACTGAAGCTTTCTTT